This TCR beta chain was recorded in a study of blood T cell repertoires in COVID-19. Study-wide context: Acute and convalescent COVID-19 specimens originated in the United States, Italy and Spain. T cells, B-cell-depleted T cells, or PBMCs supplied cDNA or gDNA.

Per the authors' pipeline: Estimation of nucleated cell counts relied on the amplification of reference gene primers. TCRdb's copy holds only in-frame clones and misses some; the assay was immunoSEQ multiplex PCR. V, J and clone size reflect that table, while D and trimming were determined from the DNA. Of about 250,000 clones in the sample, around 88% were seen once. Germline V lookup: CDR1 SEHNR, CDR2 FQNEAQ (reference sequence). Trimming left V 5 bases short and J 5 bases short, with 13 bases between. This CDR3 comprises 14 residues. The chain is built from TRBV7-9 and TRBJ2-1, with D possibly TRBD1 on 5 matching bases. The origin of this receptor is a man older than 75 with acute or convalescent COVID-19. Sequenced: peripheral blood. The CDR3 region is CASSPWVTDNEQFF. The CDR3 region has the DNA TGTGCCAGCAGCCCGTGGGTGACAGACAATGAGCAGTTCTTC.